The 13 T cell receptor beta chains in this list originate from one sample, sequenced in a study of T-cell reconstitution after alpha-beta-depleted transplantation in children. It was with unique molecular identifiers that the TCRbeta library was prepared. TCRdb re-analysed the PCR reads in MiXCR, keeping a single row per CDR3 protein. The table shows a few hundred thousand distinct CDR3 sequences, with more than 9% occurring only once. Sequences were derived from PBMCs from the stem cell graft donor, sampled from the stem cell graft. These receptors were collected from a human donor who donated a stem cell graft to a child with SCID.

The table lists this clonotype with many counts. In DNA, the CDR3 is TGCGCCAGCAGCTTGGGACCAGCGGGGGCCGACAATGAGCAGTTCTTC. This encodes CASSLGPAGADNEQFF. The chain is built from TRBV5-1 and TRBJ2-1; TRBD2 aligns across 8 bases. J was trimmed by 5 bases and V by 0 bases; bases with no gene match: 7. CDR1 is SGHRS, CDR2 YFSETQ, per germline. The CDR3 consists of 16 residues.

This clonotype was seen a few times. The chain recombines TRBV7-2 with TRBJ2-1; 7 positions agree with TRBD1. Germline V gene lookup returns CDR1 SGHTA and CDR2 FQGNSA. J was trimmed by 0 bases and V by 5 bases; bases with no gene match: 4. The length of the CDR3 is 15 residues. CDR3 DNA: TGTGCCAGCAGCCAATGGACAGGCTCCTACAATGAGCAGTTCTTC. Translating it yields CASSQWTGSYNEQFF.

The rearrangement uses TRBV12-3 or TRBV12-4 and TRBJ2-7; 7 nucleotides agree with TRBD1. V dropped 5 bases and J dropped 3; count of bases not matched to a gene: 10. The CDR3 sequence is 15 residues long. The CDR3 nucleotides read TGTGCCAGCAGTGGATGGGACAGCACTTTCTACGAGCAGTACTTC. Protein product: CASSGWDSTFYEQYF.

V and J are TRBV10-1 and TRBJ2-2; TRBD2 is a possible D gene (5 bases). CDR3 length equals 15 residues. Germline loops: CDR1 WNHNN, CDR2 SYGVQD (reference sequence). The V gene lost 5 bases and the J gene lost 2 bases, with 12 bases spanning the gap. The chain's CDR3 is CASSQTRLNTGELFF. The CDR3 DNA sequence: TGCGCCAGCAGTCAAACTAGACTAAACACCGGGGAGCTGTTTTTT.

V gene TRBV4-1 combines with J gene TRBJ1-2, with a possible D match to TRBD1 (5 bases). Trimming cost V 2 bases and J 4 bases, with 17 bases left between them. This CDR3 is built from 16 residues. Looked up from germline, CDR1 is MGHRA and CDR2 is YSYEKL. CDR3 DNA sequence: TGCGCCAGCAGCCAAAGGATCGGGACTTGGATCTATGGCTACACCTTC. Translated: CASSQRIGTWIYGYTF.

The chain recombines TRBV5-1 with TRBJ2-5; D is perhaps TRBD1 (6 bases). The CDR3 has 12 residues. Germline CDR1 is SGHRS and CDR2 is YFSETQ. V was shortened by 4 bases and J by 9 bases, with 13 bases between the two germline ends. The CDR3 DNA is TGCGCCAGCAGCGAGACAGGTGATGCCCAGTACTTC. Its translation: CASSETGDAQYF.

This clonotype was found a few times. The rearrangement joins TRBV7-9 to TRBJ2-7; D unresolved. The CDR3 is made up of 14 amino acids. Germline V gene data show CDR1 as SEHNR and CDR2 as FQNEAQ (reference sequence). V shed 0 bases and J shed 3 bases, with 9 bases lying between them. CDR3 in DNA: TGTGCCAGCAGCTTAGCTCGCACAGACTACGAGCAGTACTTC. It translates to CASSLARTDYEQYF.

There are a few counts of this clonotype. This chain links TRBV5-1 with TRBJ2-5, with unresolved D. This CDR3 contains 13 residues. Per germline, CDR1 SGHRS and CDR2 YFSETQ. V gave up 1 base and J gave up 5 bases, with 9 bases separating them. The CDR3 loop is CASSLRLGETQYF. The CDR3 region has the DNA TGCGCCAGCAGCTTGAGGCTCGGCGAGACCCAGTACTTC. The whole variable domain, filled in from reference TRBV5-1 and TRBJ2-5, reads KAGVTQTPRYLIKTRGQQVTLSCSPISGHRSVSWYQQTPGQGLQFLFEYFSETQRNKGNFPGRFSGRQFSNSRSEMNVSTLELGDSALYLCASSLRLGETQYFGPGTRLLVL.

This clonotype showed up many times. The chain is built from TRBV2 and TRBJ2-7; the match to TRBD1 covers 7 bases. There are 14 residues in the CDR3. Germline assignment: CDR1 SNHLY and CDR2 FYNNEI. With V trimmed by 1 base and J by 5 bases, 5 bases remained unmatched. The DNA of the CDR3 is TGTGCCAGCAGTGAAGGACAGGGTGTCCACGAGCAGTACTTC. This encodes CASSEGQGVHEQYF. The full variable domain, completed using reference TRBV2 and TRBJ2-7, is EPEVTQTPSHQVTQMGQEVILRCVPISNHLYFYWYRQILGQKVEFLVSFYNNEISEKSEIFDDQFSVERPDGSNFTLKIRSTKLEDSAMYFCASSEGQGVHEQYFGPGTRLTVT.

J is TRBJ1-5 and V is TRBV6-2 or TRBV6-3, with D hard to call. Germline CDR1 and CDR2: MNHEY and SVGEGT. V lost 0 bases to trimming and J lost 7 bases, with 10 bases between them. The CDR3 is 14 residues long. DNA for the CDR3: TGTGCCAGCAGTTACTCGCGGGTCGACCAGCCCCAGCATTTT. It is translated as CASSYSRVDQPQHF.

The DNA for the CDR3 is TGCGCCAGCAGCCAACCAGGGACAGGGGATGAGCAGTTCTTC. It encodes CASSQPGTGDEQFF. The chain recombines TRBV4-1 with TRBJ2-1, with TRBD1 identical over 10 bases. V trimming: 2 bases; J trimming: 8 bases; junction bases outside the gene matches: 3. The CDR3 runs to 14 residues. Germline lookup yields CDR1 MGHRA and CDR2 YSYEKL.

There are many counts of this clonotype. The gene calls are TRBV5-5 and TRBJ2-2; the D gene is possibly TRBD2 (6 bases). Trimming cost V 4 bases and J 1 base, with 8 bases left between them. From germline, CDR1 is SGHKS and CDR2 YYEKEE (reference sequence). The CDR3 totals 14 residues. The CDR3 reads CASSRDWNTGELFF. CDR3 bases: TGTGCCAGCAGCCGGGACTGGAACACCGGGGAGCTGTTTTTT.

This clonotype was counted at least ten times. The rearrangement joins TRBV5-8 to TRBJ2-3, with 10 positions matching TRBD2. This CDR3 contains 15 residues. J was trimmed by 3 bases and V by 2 bases; bases with no gene match: 3. Germline lookup yields CDR1 SGHTS and CDR2 YDEGEE. CDR3 in DNA: TGTGCCAGCAGCTTCCTAGCGGGGGTAACAGATACGCAGTATTTT. Translation: CASSFLAGVTDTQYF.